These 3 T cell receptor beta chains were all obtained from the same sample, sequenced in a study of T cell responses to AZD1222 COVID-19 vaccine. Profiling relied on immunoSEQ multiplex PCR, and the TCRdb table lists in-frame clones only, not all of them. The sample carries approximately 100,000 clones, around 94% recorded once. Sample: peripheral blood, taken on day 0 of AZD1222 vaccination. The receptors shown here come from an adult in good health.

This rearrangement joins TRBV24-1 to TRBJ2-1, with TRBD1 matching 9 bases. The germline V gene encodes CDR1 KGHDR and CDR2 SFDVKD. The junction had 5 bases not matched to a gene; V was cut back by 4 bases and J by 5 bases. The CDR3 consists of 15 residues. The CDR3 nucleotides are TGTGCCACCAGTGACCCAGGACAGGGGAACAATGAGCAGTTCTTC. It is translated as CATSDPGQGNNEQFF.

Relative to its sample, this clone is medium-sized. The chain couples TRBV20-1 to TRBJ1-1, with 7 bases aligning to TRBD1. This CDR3 contains 11 residues. Per germline, CDR1 DFQATT and CDR2 SNEGSKA (reference sequence). CDR3 loop: CSGGTDLEAFF. The CDR3 DNA follows: TGCAGCGGAGGGACAGATCTAGAAGCTTTCTTT.

The chain carries TRBV7-3 and TRBJ2-5; 8 bases fit TRBD1. The CDR3 is 13 amino acids. The ends lost 6 bases at V and 4 bases at J; junction bases unmatched: 4. CDR1 SGHTA and CDR2 FQGTGA come from the germline V gene. CDR3 nucleotide sequence: TGTGCCAGCAGTGTCAGGGGGCGAGAGACCCAGTACTTC. This gives the protein CASSVRGRETQYF.